Listed below are T cell receptor beta chains from one sample, sequenced in a study of blood T cell repertoires in COVID-19. Sequencing used immunoSEQ multiplex PCR; TCRdb keeps in-frame clones, though not all of them. The table shows 250,000 to 300,000 clones, with roughly 89% occurring only once. What was sequenced was peripheral blood. Receptor source: a middle-aged woman who had recovered from COVID-19. CDR3s leave out the opening cysteine and the closing phenylalanine or tryptophan. Each record gives: J gene, V gene, clone size, CDR3 protein. Clone size is shown for a subset of rows, as once, few, many or a class of expanded clone.

TRBJ1-4 TRBV7-9 - ASTPYGEGEKLF
TRBJ2-1 TRBV27 - ATKLAAIYNEQF
TRBJ2-7 TRBV11-2 - ASSLETGQAGFYEQY
TRBJ1-2 TRBV6-5 - ASRETGGSYGYT
TRBJ1-1 TRBV27 few ASSLSTGQGAVGGTEAF
TRBJ1-1 TRBV29-1 - SVAGGARTEAF
TRBJ2-3 TRBV5-1 - ASSLVGYTQY
TRBJ1-4 TRBV10-2 - ASGSQGANEKLF
TRBJ1-5 TRBV10-1 - ASSEVWSGDEPQH
TRBJ1-3 TRBV11-3 many ASSPPRDRGNGNTIY
TRBJ2-3 TRBV28 - ASSLRGGSTDTQY
TRBJ1-5 TRBV28 - ASRIPGTGAWGNQPQH
TRBJ2-1 TRBV4-2 - ASSRRLAGGHHEQF
TRBJ2-1 TRBV19 - ASTTQTSGGSYNEQF
TRBJ1-3 TRBV4-1 - ASSQDPDENSGNTIY
TRBJ1-1 TRBV18 - ASSTGIPPNTEAF
TRBJ2-7 TRBV19 - ASSIASRLAGQSYEQY
TRBJ2-3 TRBV11-3 - ASSPGVWRGTDTQY
TRBJ1-4 TRBV19 once ASSPTVLGEKLF
TRBJ2-7 TRBV9 - ASSAGDNSYEQY
TRBJ1-6 TRBV5-1 few ASSLADRGHSYNSPLH
TRBJ2-5 TRBV11-2 - ASSQGGAAQY
TRBJ1-5 TRBV25-1 - ASTNRVQQPQH
TRBJ2-1 TRBV6-2/TRBV6-3 - ASSYPASGNNEQF
TRBJ1-2 TRBV2 - ASRLDGTLAYGYT
TRBJ1-1 TRBV29-1 - SVVGQGNTEAF
TRBJ1-2 TRBV27 - ASSLDRAGGYT
TRBJ1-1 TRBV6-4 - ASSLDSYTEAF
TRBJ2-1 TRBV7-3 - ASSPAGGGNEQF
TRBJ2-1 TRBV10-3 - AITPGTGQNEQF
TRBJ2-2 TRBV24-1 - ATSDEQGAGTGELF
TRBJ2-7 TRBV27 - ASSFGSGYEQY
TRBJ2-3 TRBV7-3 - ASSRGDTDTQY
TRBJ1-1 TRBV6-2/TRBV6-3 once ASSLGSEAF
TRBJ1-2 TRBV10-3 - AISDRQGSGYT
TRBJ1-6 TRBV5-6 few ASSLDSYNSPLH
TRBJ2-4 TRBV4-1 few ASSQASGKNIQY
TRBJ1-2 TRBV5-1 - ASSHASGETNYGYT
TRBJ1-5 TRBV30 once AWSVRTVNQPQH
TRBJ1-6 TRBV19 few ASSIRGEAPLH
TRBJ1-2 TRBV9 once ASSVGGGGYT
TRBJ2-7 TRBV6-6 few ASSYYGTDSYEQY
TRBJ1-5 TRBV3-1/TRBV3-2 - ASSQVIVDRGRDDRNQPQH
TRBJ2-1 TRBV19 - ASSIARDNEQF
TRBJ2-3 TRBV19 - ASLGLAGVGARQY
TRBJ2-3 TRBV18 - ASAEAGGRTDTQY
TRBJ2-7 TRBV3-1/TRBV3-2 - ASSSRSYEQY
TRBJ2-2 TRBV27 - ASTRIGAGGVGELF
TRBJ2-3 TRBV28 - ASTQRQVTDTQY
TRBJ2-2 TRBV6-4 - ASRRQGATGELF
TRBJ2-3 TRBV12-3/TRBV12-4 - ASSPTSTDTQY
TRBJ2-3 TRBV2 - ASSEWAGAANTDTQY
TRBJ2-1 TRBV7-9 - ASTRMTGYNEQF
TRBJ2-7 TRBV24-1 - ATSDSGTYEQY
TRBJ2-2 TRBV13 - ASSLARNTGELF
TRBJ2-7 TRBV28 - ACQGAAYEQY
TRBJ2-3 TRBV3-1/TRBV3-2 few ASSQNAGGKDTQY